A selection of T cell receptor beta chains follows, all from one sample in a study of blood T cell repertoires in COVID-19. Libraries were prepared by immunoSEQ multiplex PCR; TCRdb keeps only in-frame clonotypes and omits some of them. This table has 81,000 or so clones, 85% to 95% appearing once. The specimen was peripheral blood. These receptors came from a woman aged 55-69 years with active COVID-19. The CDR3 runs from the conserved cysteine through the conserved F or W. Fields, in order: CDR3 length, D gene, J gene, clone size, V gene, CDR3 protein, CDR3 DNA. The D gene is left open where the match is weak. Clone size, where shown, is once, few, many, or a class for clones that have expanded.

14 . TRBJ2-5 . TRBV5-1 CASSLVSRGETQYF TGCGCCAGCAGCTTGGTTTCTAGAGGGGAGACCCAGTACTTC
15 . TRBJ1-5 . TRBV12-5 CASGGTGVSNQPQHF TGTGCTAGTGGGGGGACGGGGGTAAGCAATCAGCCCCAGCATTTT
15 TRBD1 TRBJ2-2 . TRBV18 CASSPQGAKAGELFF TGTGCCAGCTCACCGCAGGGGGCAAAGGCCGGGGAGCTGTTTTTT
14 . TRBJ1-6 . TRBV11-2 CASSLRSLDSPLHF TGTGCCAGCAGCTTAAGGAGTCTCGATTCACCCCTCCACTTT
15 TRBD1 TRBJ2-7 . TRBV19 CASSMTGGYIHEQYF TGTGCCAGTAGCATGACAGGGGGCTACATCCACGAGCAGTACTTC
14 TRBD1 TRBJ2-5 once TRBV5-4 CASSLTGGEETQYF TGTGCCAGCAGCCTGACAGGGGGAGAAGAGACCCAGTACTTC
17 . TRBJ1-3 once TRBV4-1 CASSQGAARRSGNTIYF TGCGCCAGCAGCCAAGGGGCCGCCCGACGCTCTGGAAACACCATATATTTT
15 . TRBJ1-1 . TRBV3-1/TRBV3-2 CASSQPPAGSTEAFF TGTGCCAGCAGCCAACCTCCAGCCGGGAGCACTGAAGCTTTCTTT
16 TRBD1 TRBJ2-2 . TRBV3-1/TRBV3-2 CASSQEGTGSTGELFF TGTGCCAGCAGCCAAGAGGGGACAGGGTCCACCGGGGAGCTGTTTTTT
15 TRBD2 TRBJ2-2 . TRBV27 CASSPASGEGGELFF TGTGCCAGCAGCCCCGCTAGCGGGGAGGGCGGGGAGCTGTTTTTT
13 TRBD1 TRBJ1-4 . TRBV28 CASRQGAHEKLFF TGTGCCAGTCGACAGGGGGCGCATGAAAAACTGTTTTTT
16 TRBD2 TRBJ2-1 . TRBV3-1/TRBV3-2 CASSQGGLASYNEQFF TGTGCCAGCAGCCAAGGGGGACTAGCCTCCTACAATGAGCAGTTCTTC
16 . TRBJ1-5 . TRBV5-6 CASSLRQVGSNQPQHF TGTGCCAGCAGCTTGCGACAGGTTGGGAGCAATCAGCCCCAGCATTTT
13 . TRBJ1-1 . TRBV10-2 CASRDPTGTEAFF TGCGCCAGCAGGGACCCAACGGGAACTGAAGCTTTCTTT
15 TRBD1 TRBJ1-5 once TRBV6-1 CASSDATGGGQPQHF TGTGCCAGCAGTGATGCGACAGGGGGAGGTCAGCCCCAGCATTTT
16 TRBD1 TRBJ2-7 . TRBV28 CASSLPSGQGAFEQYF TGTGCCAGCAGTTTACCCTCCGGACAGGGGGCCTTCGAGCAGTACTTC
14 . TRBJ1-3 . TRBV6-5 CASRDSVGRNTIYF TGTGCCAGCAGGGACTCTGTTGGACGAAACACCATATATTTT
16 . TRBJ2-1 few TRBV28 CASTGPSSGSYNEQFF TGTGCCAGCACTGGACCTAGCTCCGGCTCCTACAATGAGCAGTTCTTC
13 . TRBJ2-7 . TRBV9 CASSITGSDEQYF TGTGCCAGCAGCATCACAGGGTCGGACGAGCAGTACTTC
13 . TRBJ1-2 . TRBV6-2/TRBV6-3 CASSIQKNYGYTF TGTGCCAGCAGTATACAGAAGAACTATGGCTACACCTTC
15 . TRBJ1-1 . TRBV19 CATSTRGGGNTEAFF TGTGCCACCTCGACCCGGGGAGGGGGGAACACTGAAGCTTTCTTT
15 . TRBJ2-1 . TRBV2 CASHEAADLYGEQFF TGTGCCAGCCATGAAGCAGCGGACCTTTATGGAGAGCAGTTCTTC
13 TRBD1 TRBJ1-2 . TRBV28 CASTEGQGYGYTF TGTGCCAGCACCGAAGGACAGGGCTATGGCTACACCTTC
15 . TRBJ2-2 . TRBV11-2 CASSFSGTRAGELFF TGTGCCAGCAGCTTCTCCGGGACTCGGGCTGGGGAGCTGTTTTTT
15 TRBD2 TRBJ2-7 . TRBV25-1 CASSEISGSSHEQYF TGTGCCAGCAGTGAGATTAGCGGGAGCAGCCACGAGCAGTACTTC
15 TRBD2 TRBJ2-1 . TRBV6-5 CASSYSGSRWNEQFF TGTGCCAGCAGTTATAGCGGGAGCCGTTGGAATGAGCAGTTCTTC
12 . TRBJ2-7 . TRBV10-3 CATRTVSYEQYF TGTGCCACCCGGACAGTCTCCTACGAGCAGTACTTC
18 . TRBJ1-6 . TRBV12-2 CASRLVGRAGSYNSPLHF TGTGCAAGTCGCTTAGTCGGCAGGGCTGGATCCTATAATTCACCCCTCCACTTT
14 . TRBJ2-3 . TRBV9 CASSGGHSTDTQYF TGTGCCAGCAGCGGGGGACATAGCACAGATACGCAGTATTTT
11 . TRBJ2-1 . TRBV20-1 CSATSGHEQFF TGCAGTGCTACCTCAGGTCATGAGCAGTTCTTC
15 TRBD1 TRBJ1-1 . TRBV29-1 CSVGRGPVRNTEAFF TGCAGCGTAGGCAGGGGGCCAGTTCGAAACACTGAAGCTTTCTTT
14 TRBD1 TRBJ2-4 . TRBV30 CAWSQPGTGNIQYF TGTGCCTGGAGCCAGCCCGGGACAGGGAACATTCAGTACTTC
11 TRBD1 TRBJ1-1 few TRBV24-1 CATGTGREAFF TGTGCCACGGGGACAGGGCGTGAAGCTTTCTTT
15 TRBD1 TRBJ2-7 . TRBV6-5 CASSYLAGGSYEQYF TGTGCCAGCAGTTACTTGGCAGGGGGATCCTACGAGCAGTACTTC
14 TRBD1 TRBJ2-1 . TRBV29-1 CSVGAGGWYNEQFF TGCAGCGTTGGGGCAGGGGGCTGGTACAATGAGCAGTTCTTC
17 TRBD2 TRBJ2-5 once TRBV10-3 CAISESSSGGLQETQYF TGTGCCATCAGTGAGTCGTCTAGCGGGGGCTTGCAAGAGACCCAGTACTTC
12 . TRBJ2-3 . TRBV6-5 CASGTASDTQYF TGTGCCAGCGGAACAGCATCAGATACGCAGTATTTT
13 . TRBJ2-2 . TRBV5-8 CASRFESTGELFF TGTGCCAGCAGATTTGAGTCCACCGGGGAGCTGTTTTTT
15 . TRBJ1-1 once TRBV10-2 CASSEGVYGDTEAFF TGCGCCAGCAGTGAGGGCGTTTACGGAGACACTGAAGCTTTCTTT
15 . TRBJ1-1 few TRBV6-2/TRBV6-3 CASSLVGALNTEAFF TGTGCCAGCAGTCTCGTAGGGGCTTTGAACACTGAAGCTTTCTTT
13 . TRBJ2-7 . TRBV3-1/TRBV3-2 CASSRLNGYEQYF TGTGCCAGCAGTCGACTCAACGGGTACGAGCAGTACTTC
14 . TRBJ1-4 . TRBV19 CASSMRETNEKLFF TGTGCCAGTAGTATGCGGGAAACTAATGAAAAACTGTTTTTT
16 TRBD2 TRBJ2-1 . TRBV9 CASSAGLPGFSNEQFF TGTGCCAGCAGCGCGGGACTACCGGGGTTTAGCAATGAGCAGTTCTTC
14 . TRBJ1-1 . TRBV7-2 CASSFGRGGTEAFF TGTGCCAGCAGCTTTGGCCGGGGAGGCACTGAAGCTTTCTTT
13 . TRBJ1-4 . TRBV30 CAWSRQGNEKLFF TGTGCCTGGAGTAGGCAGGGGAATGAAAAACTGTTTTTT
15 TRBD2 TRBJ2-3 . TRBV19 CASSGTSGGPDTQYF TGTGCCAGTAGTGGGACTAGCGGGGGCCCAGATACGCAGTATTTT
14 . TRBJ1-3 . TRBV6-5 CASSSESTGNTIYF TGTGCCAGCAGCTCGGAGTCCACGGGAAACACCATATATTTT
17 TRBD2 TRBJ2-5 . TRBV5-6 CASSLAQRGASLRTQYF TGTGCCAGCAGCTTGGCCCAGCGGGGGGCCTCATTGCGGACCCAGTACTTC
18 TRBD2 TRBJ2-7 . TRBV4-2 CASSQVGLAGLSSYEQYF TGTGCCAGCAGCCAAGTGGGACTAGCGGGACTTAGCTCCTACGAGCAGTACTTC
14 . TRBJ2-7 . TRBV5-1 CASSLAQTPGEQYF TGCGCCAGCAGCTTGGCACAGACCCCGGGGGAGCAGTACTTC
17 TRBD1 TRBJ1-5 . TRBV4-1 CASSQEQGARSNQPQHF TGCGCCAGCAGCCAGGAACAGGGGGCGCGTAGCAATCAGCCCCAGCATTTT
15 TRBD2 TRBJ2-5 . TRBV7-9 CASSLTSGAVETQYF TGTGCCAGCAGCTTGACTAGCGGGGCTGTAGAGACCCAGTACTTC
14 TRBD1 TRBJ2-3 . TRBV2 CASTDRGVTDTQYF TGTGCCAGCACCGACAGGGGAGTCACAGATACGCAGTATTTT
18 TRBD2 TRBJ2-1 . TRBV9 CASSVHRGTSGSYNEQFF TGTGCCAGCAGCGTACATCGGGGGACTAGCGGCTCCTACAATGAGCAGTTCTTC
12 . TRBJ2-1 . TRBV10-2 CASSEAGHEQFF TGCGCCAGCAGTGAGGCTGGCCATGAGCAGTTCTTC
14 . TRBJ2-5 . TRBV3-1/TRBV3-2 CASSQGLQGQTQYF TGTGCCAGCAGCCAAGGTCTGCAGGGCCAGACCCAGTACTTC